This T cell receptor (beta chain) was retrieved from a study of CD8 T cells in Susac syndrome. Overall study results and limits: A relatively small number of individuals underwent TCR sequencing and HLA analysis.

Of note for this clonotype: Its matching antigen is unknown.

With random hexamers, roughly 0.45 to 1 ug RNA was reverse transcribed. Multiplex immunoSEQ PCR targeted 54 Vbeta and 13 Jbeta TCR beta segments. TCRdb re-called the immunoSEQ multiplex PCR reads with MiXCR, one entry per CDR3 protein. Of 100,000 to 150,000 distinct CDR3 sequences in the sample, 85% to 95% were seen once. Germline CDR1 SEHNR, CDR2 FQNEAQ (reference sequence). The CDR3 covers 12 residues. With 3 bases removed from V and 10 bases from J, the gap between germline ends came to 12 bases. Sequencing targeted TCR beta in T cells from blood (CD8+ and CD4+). Sequenced sample: CD8+ T cells from PBMCs. The chain employs TRBV7-9 and TRBJ1-1; D perhaps matches TRBD1 (6 bases). The receptor comes from a human donor with multiple sclerosis. CDR3 sequence: CASSFNRVSAFF. The CDR3 coding sequence is TGTGCCAGCAGCTTTAACAGGGTTTCAGCTTTCTTT. Using reference TRBV7-9 and TRBJ1-1 for the parts outside the CDR3, the full variable domain is DTGVSQNPRHKITKRGQNVTFRCDPISEHNRLYWYRQTLGQGPEFLTYFQNEAQLEKSRLLSDRFSAERPKGSFSTLEIQRTEQGDSAMYLCASSFNRVSAFFGQGTRLTVV.